This T cell receptor (beta chain) was captured in a study of identical twins. In its sample, this clonotype was seen many times. Its antigen is still unknown. Findings and caveats of the study: Out-of-frame alpha sequences shared by twins showed excess low generation probability. Beta out-of-frame sequences displayed a weaker excess of sharing between twins. Modelling approaches yielded underestimates of out-of-frame TCR alpha sharing between monozygotic twins. Possibly, invariant MAIT and iNKT cells partly confounded zero-insertion analyses.

V lost 2 bases to trimming and J lost 6 bases, with 11 bases between them. Germline V gives CDR1 LGHNA, CDR2 YSLEER. The length of the CDR3 is 13 residues. TCRdb called the 5' RACE reads again in MiXCR, with one record for every CDR3 protein. The sample shows about 200,000 distinct CDR3 sequences, about 7.5% of them seen only once. This sample was also put to use in a study of yellow fever vaccine responses in identical twins.

The specimen sequenced was memory (CD45RO+) T cells sorted from blood. J is TRBJ2-7 and V is TRBV4-3, with a possible D match to TRBD2 (5 bases). The TCR sequence derives from a woman aged 18 to 35 in good health. The DNA for the CDR3 is TGCGCCAGCAGCCAAACGGGATGGGGCGAGCAGTACTTC. Encoded protein: CASSQTGWGEQYF.